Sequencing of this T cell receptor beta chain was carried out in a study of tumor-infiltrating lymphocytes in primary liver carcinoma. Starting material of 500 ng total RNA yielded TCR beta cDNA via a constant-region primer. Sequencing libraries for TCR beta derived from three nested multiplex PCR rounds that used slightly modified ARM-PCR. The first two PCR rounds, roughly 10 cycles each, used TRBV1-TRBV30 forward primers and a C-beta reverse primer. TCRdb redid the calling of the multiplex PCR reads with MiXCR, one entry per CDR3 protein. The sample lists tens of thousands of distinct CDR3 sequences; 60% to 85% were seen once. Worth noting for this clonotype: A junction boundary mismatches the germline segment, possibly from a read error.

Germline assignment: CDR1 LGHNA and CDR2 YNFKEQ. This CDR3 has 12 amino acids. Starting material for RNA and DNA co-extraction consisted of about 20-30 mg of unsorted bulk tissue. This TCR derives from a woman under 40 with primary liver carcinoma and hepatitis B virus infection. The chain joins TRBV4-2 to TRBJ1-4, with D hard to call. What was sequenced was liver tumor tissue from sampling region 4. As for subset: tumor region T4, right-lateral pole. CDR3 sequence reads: CTSSQDKEKLFF. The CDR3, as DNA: TGTACCAGCAGTCAAGATAAGGAAAAACTGTTTTTT.